The 5 T cell receptor beta chains reported below all come from one sample, sequenced in a study of patients and donors after allogeneic stem cell transplantation. One entry per CDR3 protein results from TCRdb running MiXCR on the RT-PCR reads. Of approximately 98,000 distinct CDR3 sequences in the sample, 35% to 45% were seen once. Material for sequencing was blood, either unsorted or a sorted T cell fraction (not recorded which). The origin of the receptors is a human donor who was either an allogeneic HSCT recipient or a stem cell or donor lymphocyte infusion donor (not recorded which). It is not recorded whose cells these are; they may come from a transplant donor.

The chain carries TRBV12-3 or TRBV12-4 and TRBJ2-5, with TRBD2 matching 10 bases. Unmatched junction bases numbered 7, after V lost 2 bases and J lost 4 bases. The CDR3 is 16 amino acids. The CDR3 DNA reads as TGTGCCAGCAGTTTACTAGCGGGAGTTGGGAGAGAGACCCAGTACTTC. This gives the protein CASSLLAGVGRETQYF.

This clonotype was seen a few times. The chain employs TRBV6-2 or TRBV6-3 and TRBJ2-1; 11 nucleotides align to TRBD1. CDR1 and CDR2 (germline): MNHEY, SVGEGT. Germline trimming cut 5 bases from V and 9 bases from J; bases unmatched to any gene: 18. The CDR3 extends over 18 amino acids. CDR3: CASSRKRRGQGVMAEQFF. The CDR3, as DNA: TGTGCCAGCAGTCGTAAACGGCGGGGACAGGGGGTAATGGCTGAGCAGTTCTTC.

V usage is TRBV5-6 and J usage is TRBJ2-1, with TRBD1 as a possible D gene (6 bases). The germline CDR1 and CDR2 sequences are SGHDT and YYEEEE. With 4 bases removed from V and 8 bases from J, the gap between germline ends came to 19 bases. This CDR3 has 15 residues. The CDR3 coding sequence is TGTGCCAGCAGCCATGCGGCAGGGGTTAGGGATGAGCAGTTCTTC. Residues: CASSHAAGVRDEQFF.

The rearrangement uses TRBV24-1 and TRBJ1-2; TRBD1 might be the D (6 bases). This CDR3 is 13 amino acids long. The V end lost 3 bases, the J end lost 4 bases, and 8 bases lay between the germline ends. Germline lookup yields CDR1 KGHDR and CDR2 SFDVKD. The CDR3 nucleotides are TGTGCCACCAGTGATGGGGACATCTATGGCTACACCTTC. Amino acid sequence: CATSDGDIYGYTF.

Of note for this clonotype: One end of the junction varies from germline; a read error may be responsible. The chain employs TRBV29-1 and TRBJ1-1; D is undetermined. The CDR3 consists of 12 residues. The V gene's germline CDR1 is SQVTM and CDR2 ANQGSEA. The chain's CDR3 is CSVGQRNTEAFF. DNA for the CDR3: TGTAGCGTTGGCCAGAGGAACACTGAAGCTTTCTTT.